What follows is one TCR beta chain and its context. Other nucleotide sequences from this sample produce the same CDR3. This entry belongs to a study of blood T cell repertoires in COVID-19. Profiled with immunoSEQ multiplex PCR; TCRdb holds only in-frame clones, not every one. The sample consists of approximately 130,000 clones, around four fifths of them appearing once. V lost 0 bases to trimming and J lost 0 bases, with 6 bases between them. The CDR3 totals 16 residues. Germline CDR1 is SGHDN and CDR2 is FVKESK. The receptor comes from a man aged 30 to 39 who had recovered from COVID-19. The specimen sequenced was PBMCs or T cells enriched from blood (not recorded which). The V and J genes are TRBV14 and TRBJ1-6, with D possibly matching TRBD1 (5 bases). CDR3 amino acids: CASSQDQGSYNSPLHF. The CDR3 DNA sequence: TGTGCCAGCAGCCAAGACCAGGGCTCCTATAATTCACCCCTCCACTTT.